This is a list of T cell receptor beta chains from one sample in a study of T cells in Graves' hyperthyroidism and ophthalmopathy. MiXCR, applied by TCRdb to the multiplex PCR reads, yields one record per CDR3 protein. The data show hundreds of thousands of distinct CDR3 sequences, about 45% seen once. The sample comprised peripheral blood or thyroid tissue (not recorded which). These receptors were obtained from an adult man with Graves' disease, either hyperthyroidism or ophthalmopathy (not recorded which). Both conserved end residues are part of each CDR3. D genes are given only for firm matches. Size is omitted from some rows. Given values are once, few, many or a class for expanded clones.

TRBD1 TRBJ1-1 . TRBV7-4 TGTGCCAGCAGGGGGACAGCCATGAACACTGAAGCTTTCTTT CASRGTAMNTEAFF
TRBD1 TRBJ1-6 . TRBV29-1 TGCAGCGTTGTCCGGACAGGGGGACGGTATGATTCACCCCTCCACTTT CSVVRTGGRYDSPLHF
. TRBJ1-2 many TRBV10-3 TGTGCCATCAGTGAGTCGAAGGGATTTTCCTATGGCTACACCTTC CAISESKGFSYGYTF
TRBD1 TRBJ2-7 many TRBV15 TGTGCCACCAGCAGACGGGGACAGGGACAAACCTACGAGCAGTACTTC CATSRRGQGQTYEQYF
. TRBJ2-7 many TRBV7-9 TGTGCCAGCAGCCCCGGGGCGGTGTCCTACGAGCAGTACTTC CASSPGAVSYEQYF
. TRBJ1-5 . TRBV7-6 TGTGCCAGCAGAGGGCTGGGGGGACAGCCCCAGCATTTT CASRGLGGQPQHF
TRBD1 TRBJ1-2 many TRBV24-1 TGTGCCACCAGTGATCAGGGACAGGATAACGGTCGGGGCTACACCTTC CATSDQGQDNGRGYTF
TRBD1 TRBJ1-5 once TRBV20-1 TGCAGTGCCCTCGGGACAGGGTCTCAGCCCCAGCATTTT CSALGTGSQPQHF
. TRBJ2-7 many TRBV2 TGTGCCAGCAGTGAGGGCAGGGGTAACGAGCAGTACTTC CASSEGRGNEQYF
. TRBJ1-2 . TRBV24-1 TGTGCCACCAGGCCGGGGCAGGGCCGCTACACCTTC CATRPGQGRYTF
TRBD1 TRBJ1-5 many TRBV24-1 TGTGCCACCAGTGGCGGGACAGGGTTTCAGCCCCAGCATTTT CATSGGTGFQPQHF
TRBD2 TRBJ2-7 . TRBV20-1 TGCAGTGGCTTTGACGTAGCGGGAGGGGCCTACGAGCAGTACTTC CSGFDVAGGAYEQYF
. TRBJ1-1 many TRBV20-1 TGCAGTGCTAGACCTGGACAGCTCACTGAAGCTTTCTTT CSARPGQLTEAFF
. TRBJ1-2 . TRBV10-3 TGTGCCATCAGTGCTAGTAGGGGGTTTAACTATGGCTACACCTTC CAISASRGFNYGYTF
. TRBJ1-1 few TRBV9 TGTGCCAGCAGCGTAGAGATGGGGCTGGGCACTGAAGCTTTCTTT CASSVEMGLGTEAFF